The clone carrying this TCR beta chain was observed a few times. The entirety of the isolated RNA underwent reverse transcription, so expressed TCRB transcripts were sequenced. Repertoires were generated with immunoSEQ multiplex PCR, while TCRdb's copy carries only in-frame clones and drops some. The table records roughly 290,000 clones, 7.5% to 9.5% of them present only once. The record originates from a study of beta chain features in type 1 diabetes. V shed 4 bases, J shed 0 bases, and the junction held 5 bases outside the gene matches. The germline CDR1 and CDR2 sequences are SGHRS and YFSETQ. This CDR3 is built from 15 residues.

The genes are TRBV5-1 and TRBJ1-2; 8 bases map to TRBD1. This receptor was taken from a woman in her late teens or twenties in good health. Sequencing was done on a sample of central memory CD4+ T cells from blood. The CDR3 loop is CASSTGQGANYGYTF. The DNA for the CDR3 is TGCGCCAGCAGCACCGGACAGGGCGCTAACTATGGCTACACCTTC. Based on the CDR3 plus reference TRBV5-1 and TRBJ1-2, the full variable domain is KAGVTQTPRYLIKTRGQQVTLSCSPISGHRSVSWYQQTPGQGLQFLFEYFSETQRNKGNFPGRFSGRQFSNSRSEMNVSTLELGDSALYLCASSTGQGANYGYTFGSGTRLTVV.